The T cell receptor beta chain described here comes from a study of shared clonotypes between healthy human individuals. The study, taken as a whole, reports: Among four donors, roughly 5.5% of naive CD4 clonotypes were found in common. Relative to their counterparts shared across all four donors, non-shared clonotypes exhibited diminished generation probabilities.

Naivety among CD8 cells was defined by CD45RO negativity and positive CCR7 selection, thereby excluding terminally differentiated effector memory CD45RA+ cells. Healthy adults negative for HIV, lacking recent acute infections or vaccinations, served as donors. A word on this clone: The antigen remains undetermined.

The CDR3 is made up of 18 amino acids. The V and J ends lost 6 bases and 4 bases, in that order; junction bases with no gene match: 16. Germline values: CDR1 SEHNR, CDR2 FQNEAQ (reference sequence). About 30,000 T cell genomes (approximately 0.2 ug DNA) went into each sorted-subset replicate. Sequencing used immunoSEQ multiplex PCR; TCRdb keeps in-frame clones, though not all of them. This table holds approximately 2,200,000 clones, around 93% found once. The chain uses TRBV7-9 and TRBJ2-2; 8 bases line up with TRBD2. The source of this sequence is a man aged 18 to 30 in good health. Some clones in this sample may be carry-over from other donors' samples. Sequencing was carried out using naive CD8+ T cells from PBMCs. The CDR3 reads CASRSDRSGSRFTGELFF. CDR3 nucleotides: TGTGCCAGCAGGAGCGACAGAAGCGGGAGTAGGTTCACCGGGGAGCTGTTTTTT.